The 31 T cell receptor beta chains given below trace back to one sample, sequenced in a study of response to subunit inactivated influenza vaccine. TCRdb re-derived calls from the RT-PCR reads in MiXCR, one entry per CDR3 protein. The sample includes about 190,000 distinct CDR3 sequences, about an eighth seen only once; the top ten take about a quarter. The specimen was CD8+ T cells sorted from PBMCs, collected roughly 5 days after vaccination. The receptor source for this set is a man aged 50-59 years who received an inactivated influenza vaccine.

This clonotype showed up just a few times. This chain uses TRBV7-9 with TRBJ2-7; D perhaps matches TRBD1 (5 bases). The CDR3 has 12 residues. Trimming left V 6 bases short and J 4 bases short, with 10 bases between. From germline, CDR1 is SEHNR and CDR2 FQNEAQ (reference sequence). This CDR3 reads CASRLDKYEQYF. DNA for the CDR3: TGTGCCAGCAGACTGGACAAATACGAGCAGTACTTC.

This clonotype has only a few counts. This rearrangement joins TRBV6-1 to TRBJ2-1; no firm D call. This CDR3 region has 17 residues. CDR1 and CDR2 (germline): MNHNS, SASEGT. V lost 5 bases and J lost 0, with 17 bases in between. CDR3 protein: CASSPTPGSFSYNEQFF. The CDR3 DNA sequence: TGTGCCAGCAGTCCCACCCCAGGCTCCTTCTCCTACAATGAGCAGTTCTTC.

The rearrangement joins TRBV4-3 to TRBJ2-7; 8 nucleotides agree with TRBD2. V trimming: 0 bases; J trimming: 3 bases; junction bases outside the gene matches: 7. Per germline, CDR1 LGHNA and CDR2 YSLEER. This CDR3 is 16 amino acids long. This CDR3 reads CASSQDFSGADYEQYF. CDR3 nucleotides: TGCGCCAGCAGCCAAGATTTTAGCGGGGCAGACTACGAGCAGTACTTC.

This clonotype was found many times. J is TRBJ2-1 and V is TRBV29-1, with 10 positions matching TRBD2. Germline CDR1 SQVTM, CDR2 ANQGSEA. The CDR3 runs 17 residues. The V segment lost 2 bases and the J segment 0 bases; nucleotides outside the gene matches: 7. CDR3 in amino acids: CSVEWLAGASSYNEQFF. CDR3 nucleotide sequence: TGCAGCGTTGAATGGCTAGCGGGAGCCAGCTCCTACAATGAGCAGTTCTTC.

This chain connects TRBV11-1 to TRBJ2-3, with 13 bases aligning to TRBD2. Germline trimming cut 4 bases from V and 2 bases from J; bases unmatched to any gene: 15. Germline assignment: CDR1 SGHAT and CDR2 FQDESV (reference sequence). This CDR3 has 20 amino acids. As DNA, the CDR3 is TGTGCCAGCAGCTCCCTCCGGAGACTAGCGGGGGGCCGGGTCACAGATACGCAGTATTTT. It yields the protein CASSSLRRLAGGRVTDTQYF.

The chain employs TRBV15 and TRBJ2-1; D is ambiguous. The CDR3 is 14 residues long. Germline assignment: CDR1 LNHNV and CDR2 YYDKDF (reference sequence). The germline V and J ends were trimmed by 0 bases and 8 bases, with 11 bases remaining between them. In DNA form, the CDR3 reads TGTGCCACCAGCAGAGATGCCACCCCGGATGAGCAGTTCTTC. Encoded protein: CATSRDATPDEQFF.

The chain has TRBV5-4 and TRBJ2-2, with a weak D call TRBD2 (6 bases). Trimming shortened V by 5 bases and J by 4 bases, and 6 bases separated the two germline ends. This CDR3 comprises 12 residues. The V gene's germline CDR1 is SGHNT and CDR2 YYREEE (reference sequence). CDR3: CASRRGTGELFF. CDR3 nucleotide sequence: TGTGCCAGCAGGCGGGGCACCGGGGAGCTGTTTTTT.

CDR3 sequence: CSARPVAGELFF. In DNA form, the CDR3 reads TGCAGTGCTAGGCCCGTAGCCGGGGAGCTGTTTTTT. The chain combines TRBV20-1 with TRBJ2-2; no definite D call. The V gene lost 3 bases and the J gene lost 6 bases, with 8 bases spanning the gap. The CDR3 runs 12 residues. From germline, CDR1 is DFQATT and CDR2 SNEGSKA (reference sequence).

This clonotype was observed many times. The CDR3 is CASSYDEYEQYF. DNA for the CDR3: TGCGCCAGCAGCTATGACGAGTACGAGCAGTACTTC. V and J are TRBV5-1 and TRBJ2-7; no firm D call. Trimming shortened V by 3 bases and J by 4 bases, and 8 bases separated the two germline ends. Germline CDR1 reads SGHRS; CDR2 reads YFSETQ. This CDR3 has 12 residues.

The chain carries TRBV5-4 and TRBJ1-1, with TRBD1 matching over 8 bases. The CDR3 sequence is 15 residues long. Germline CDR1 SGHNT, CDR2 YYREEE (reference sequence). The trim removed 4 bases at V and 4 bases at J, leaving 9 bases unmatched. CDR3 loop: CASSEDRGWGTEAFF. CDR3 bases: TGTGCCAGCAGCGAAGACAGGGGCTGGGGCACTGAAGCTTTCTTT.

The gene calls are TRBV13 and TRBJ1-1; 7 nucleotides line up with TRBD1. Germline CDR1 is PRHDT and CDR2 is FYEKMQ (reference sequence). The CDR3 has 12 residues. V trimming: 5 bases; J trimming: 6 bases; junction bases outside the gene matches: 3. CDR3 amino acids: CASSKDRAEAFF. In nucleotides, the CDR3 is TGTGCCAGCAGCAAAGACAGGGCTGAAGCTTTCTTT.

This chain uses TRBV9 with TRBJ2-3; 9 nucleotides line up with TRBD2. Germline V gene lookup returns CDR1 SGDLS and CDR2 YYNGEE. V trimming: 2 bases; J trimming: 2 bases; junction bases outside the gene matches: 9. CDR3 length: 17 amino acids. CDR3 in amino acids: CASSVPSGGPPTDTQYF. DNA for the CDR3: TGTGCCAGCAGCGTGCCCAGCGGGGGGCCACCCACAGATACGCAGTATTTT.

CDR3 in DNA: TGCAGTGCTAGAGATACGGGGGGACTATGGGTTAACTATGGCTACACCTTC. Its translation: CSARDTGGLWVNYGYTF. The rearrangement joins TRBV20-1 to TRBJ1-2; the D gene is possibly TRBD1 (5 bases). This CDR3 comprises 17 residues. The V and J ends lost 0 bases and 1 base respectively, with 18 bases between them. Germline V gene lookup returns CDR1 DFQATT and CDR2 SNEGSKA (reference sequence).

This clonotype has just a few counts. The chain has TRBV11-2 and TRBJ1-3; D gene unclear. This CDR3 spans 18 amino acids. Germline V gene lookup returns CDR1 SGHAT and CDR2 FQNNGV. V was clipped by 2 bases and J by 0 bases, with 17 bases between them. CDR3 nucleotides: TGTGCCAGCAGCTTATATTTCGCCAGGATAGGCTCTGGAAACACCATATATTTT. Its translation is CASSLYFARIGSGNTIYF.

V is TRBV6-2 or TRBV6-3 and J is TRBJ2-1; D is unclear. The CDR3 covers 14 residues. Per the germline V gene, CDR1 is MNHEY and CDR2 is SVGEGT. V dropped 7 bases and J dropped 0 bases, with 10 bases sitting between them. The DNA for the CDR3 is TGTGCCAGCACCAACCCTGGCTCCTACAATGAGCAGTTCTTC. This translates into CASTNPGSYNEQFF.

This clonotype has a count of ten or more. The V and J genes are TRBV29-1 and TRBJ2-3; a weak D match, TRBD2 (6 bases). Germline CDR1 reads SQVTM; CDR2 reads ANQGSEA. The CDR3 consists of 15 residues. V was trimmed by 3 bases and J by 4 bases, leaving 17 bases between them. The CDR3: CSVEVAGRNPDTQYF. Here the CDR3 DNA reads TGCAGCGTTGAGGTGGCGGGAAGAAACCCAGATACGCAGTATTTT.

This sequence joins TRBV7-9 and TRBJ2-5; D not resolved. Germline assignment: CDR1 SEHNR and CDR2 FQNEAQ (reference sequence). V dropped 2 bases and J dropped 6 bases, with 10 bases sitting between them. This CDR3 spans 13 amino acids. The CDR3 bases are TGTGCCAGCAGCTTAAACCCCACGAAGACCCAGTACTTC. Translation gives CASSLNPTKTQYF.

The chain joins TRBV29-1 to TRBJ2-6, with TRBD1 matching 7 bases. V lost 3 bases to trimming and J lost 2 bases; unmatched junction nucleotides: 1. The CDR3 spans 14 residues. Looked up from germline, CDR1 is SQVTM and CDR2 is ANQGSEA. CDR3 in amino acids: CSVDTGAGANVLTF. In DNA, the CDR3 is TGCAGCGTTGATACAGGGGCTGGGGCCAACGTCCTGACTTTC. The full variable domain, its missing parts supplied by reference TRBV29-1 and TRBJ2-6, is SAVISQKPSRDICQRGTSLTIQCQVDSQVTMMFWYRQQPGQSLTLIATANQGSEATYESGFVIDKFPISRPNLTFSTLTVSNMSPEDSSIYLCSVDTGAGANVLTFGAGSRLTVL.

The rearrangement joins TRBV29-1 to TRBJ2-1; 12 bases agree with TRBD1. V gave up 8 bases and J gave up 9 bases; unmatched junction bases: 5. The CDR3 totals 12 residues. The germline gives CDR1 SQVTM, CDR2 ANQGSEA. The CDR3 sequence: CSSGQGAFEQFF. Here the CDR3 DNA reads TGCAGCTCGGGACAGGGGGCTTTTGAGCAGTTCTTC.

The V call is TRBV9, the J call TRBJ2-2; TRBD1 is a possible D gene (6 bases). This CDR3 spans 14 amino acids. Germline V lookup: CDR1 SGDLS, CDR2 YYNGEE. V was trimmed by 0 bases and J by 7 bases, leaving 10 bases between them. In nucleotides, the CDR3 is TGTGCCAGCAGCGTAGTTGGGGGCGGCGGGGAGCTGTTTTTT. This codes for CASSVVGGGGELFF.

The rearrangement joins TRBV10-2 to TRBJ2-7; either TRBD1 or TRBD2 may supply D (7 bases each). From germline, CDR1 is WSHSY and CDR2 SAAADI. Trimming removed 0 bases from V and 12 bases from J, with 12 bases in between. This CDR3 spans 12 amino acids. In DNA, the CDR3 is TGCGCCAGCAGTGAGTCCCCCAGGGGGGGGTACTTC. It is translated as CASSESPRGGYF.

J is TRBJ2-2 and V is TRBV4-3; D not certain. The CDR3 sequence is 13 residues long. Deletions cut 0 bases from V and 2 bases from J, with 1 base between. Germline V gene sequence: CDR1 LGHNA, CDR2 YSLEER. The CDR3 DNA reads TGCGCCAGCAGCCAAGAAAACACCGGGGAGCTGTTTTTT. Its protein product is CASSQENTGELFF.

This clonotype was detected a few times. The genes are TRBV11-2 and TRBJ2-1; D is uncertain. The CDR3 is made up of 13 amino acids. Trimming shortened V by 8 bases and J by 2 bases, and 10 bases separated the two germline ends. From germline, CDR1 is SGHAT and CDR2 FQNNGV. The CDR3 here is CASLDRTYNEQFF. In nucleotides, the CDR3 is TGTGCCAGCCTCGATCGCACCTACAATGAGCAGTTCTTC.

This chain uses TRBV15 with TRBJ2-7, with 8 bases aligning to TRBD2. The CDR3 has 15 amino acids. V shed 0 bases and J 4 bases; nucleotides not matched to a gene: 5. Germline V gives CDR1 LNHNV, CDR2 YYDKDF (reference sequence). The CDR3 region is CATSRDGASGYEQYF. The CDR3 DNA sequence: TGTGCCACCAGCAGAGATGGGGCTAGCGGGTACGAGCAGTACTTC.

In its sample, this clonotype was seen a few times. The CDR3 DNA reads TGTGCCAGCAGCTTAGCGCGTGGAGCACTCAATGAGCAGTTCTTC. This encodes CASSLARGALNEQFF. The V and J genes are TRBV7-2 and TRBJ2-1, with D unclear. This CDR3 contains 15 residues. V was cut by 0 bases and J by 6 bases, with 12 bases left in between. CDR1 is SGHTA and CDR2 is FQGNSA in the germline V gene.

This clonotype appeared many times. V and J are TRBV28 and TRBJ2-5, with D tentatively TRBD2 (6 bases). Trimming took off 2 bases at V and 3 bases at J, with 16 bases between the two ends. The CDR3 runs to 16 residues. Germline assignment: CDR1 MDHEN and CDR2 SYDVKM. CDR3 nucleotide sequence: TGTGCCAGCAGTTTAGTTGCGGGGTTAGTAGAAGAGACCCAGTACTTC. As protein: CASSLVAGLVEETQYF.

In this sample, this clonotype turned up a few times. CDR3 in DNA: TGTGCCATCAGTGAGTCCATGTTCTATAGCAATCAGCCCCAGCATTTT. It specifies CAISESMFYSNQPQHF. The rearrangement joins TRBV10-3 to TRBJ1-5; D remains unclear. CDR1 and CDR2 from the germline V gene are ENHRY and SYGVKD. This CDR3 region has 16 residues. Trimming shortened V by 0 bases and J by 0 bases, and 9 bases separated the two germline ends.

The rearrangement joins TRBV6-2 or TRBV6-3 to TRBJ1-2, with a tentative D call TRBD1 (6 bases). Germline CDR1 is MNHEY and CDR2 is SVGEGT. The CDR3 spans 16 residues. Trimming removed 0 bases from V and 0 bases from J, with 11 bases in between. The CDR3 region is CASSYSRDTSNYGYTF. The CDR3 nucleotides read TGTGCCAGCAGTTACTCTCGGGACACCTCTAACTATGGCTACACCTTC.

This chain links TRBV14 with TRBJ2-7; D may be TRBD1 or TRBD2 (6 bases each). V was trimmed by 4 bases and J by 5 bases, leaving 18 bases between them. Looked up from germline, CDR1 is SGHDN and CDR2 is FVKESK. This CDR3 region has 15 residues. CDR3 sequence reads: CASSPEARGAHEQYF. For the CDR3, the DNA is TGTGCCAGCAGCCCAGAGGCTAGGGGGGCCCACGAGCAGTACTTC. The variable domain in full, with the rest retrieved from reference TRBV14 and TRBJ2-7, is EAGVTQFPSHSVIEKGQTVTLRCDPISGHDNLYWYRRVMGKEIKFLLHFVKESKQDESGMPNNRFLAERTGGTYSTLKVQPAELEDSGVYFCASSPEARGAHEQYFGPGTRLTVT.

V and J are TRBV7-3 and TRBJ2-1; maybe TRBD1 (6 bases). The V end lost 5 bases, the J end lost 4 bases, and 9 bases lay between the germline ends. The CDR3 runs to 13 residues. Germline V gene data show CDR1 as SGHTA and CDR2 as FQGTGA. Here the CDR3 reads CASSMTGYNEQFF. The CDR3, as DNA: TGTGCCAGCAGCATGACAGGTTACAATGAGCAGTTCTTC.

The table lists this clonotype with a count of one. V is TRBV10-3 and J is TRBJ2-3; D uncertain. This CDR3 is built from 15 residues. CDR1 ENHRY and CDR2 SYGVKD come from the germline V gene. Trimming left V 3 bases short and J 2 bases short, with 12 bases between. The CDR3, as DNA: TGTGCCATCAGTGATGAGTCGCAACCCACAGATACGCAGTATTTT. It translates to CAISDESQPTDTQYF.